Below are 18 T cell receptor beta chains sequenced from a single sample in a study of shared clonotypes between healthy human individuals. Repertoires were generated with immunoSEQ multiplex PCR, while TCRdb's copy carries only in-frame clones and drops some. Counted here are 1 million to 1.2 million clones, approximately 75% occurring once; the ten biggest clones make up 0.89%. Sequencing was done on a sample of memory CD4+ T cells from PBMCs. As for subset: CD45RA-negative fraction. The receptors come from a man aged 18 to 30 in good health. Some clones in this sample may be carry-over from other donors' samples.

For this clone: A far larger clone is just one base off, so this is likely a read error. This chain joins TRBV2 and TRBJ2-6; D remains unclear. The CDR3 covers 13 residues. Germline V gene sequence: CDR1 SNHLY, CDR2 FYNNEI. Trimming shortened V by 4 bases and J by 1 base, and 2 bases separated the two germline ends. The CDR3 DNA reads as TGTGCCAGCAGTGTATCTGGGGCCAACGTCCTGACTTTC. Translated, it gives CASSVSGANVLTF.

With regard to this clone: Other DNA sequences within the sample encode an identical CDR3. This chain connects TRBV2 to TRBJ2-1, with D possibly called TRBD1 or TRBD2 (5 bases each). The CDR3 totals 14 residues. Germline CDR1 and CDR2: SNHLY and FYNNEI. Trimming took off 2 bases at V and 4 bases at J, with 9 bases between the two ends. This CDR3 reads CASSERDRYNEQFF. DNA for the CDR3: TGTGCCAGCAGTGAAAGGGACCGGTACAATGAGCAGTTCTTC. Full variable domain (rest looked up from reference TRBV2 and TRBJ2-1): EPEVTQTPSHQVTQMGQEVILRCVPISNHLYFYWYRQILGQKVEFLVSFYNNEISEKSEIFDDQFSVERPDGSNFTLKIRSTKLEDSAMYFCASSERDRYNEQFFGPGTRLTVL.

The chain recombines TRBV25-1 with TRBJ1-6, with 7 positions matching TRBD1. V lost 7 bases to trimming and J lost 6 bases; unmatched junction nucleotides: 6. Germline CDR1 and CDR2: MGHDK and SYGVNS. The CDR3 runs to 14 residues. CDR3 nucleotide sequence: TGTGCCAGCAATCGGGGACAGACTAATTCACCCCTCCACTTT. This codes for CASNRGQTNSPLHF.

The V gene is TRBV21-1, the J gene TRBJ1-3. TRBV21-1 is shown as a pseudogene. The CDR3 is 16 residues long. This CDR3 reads CASSVRECLAGNTIYF. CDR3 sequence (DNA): TGTGCCAGCAGCGTAAGGGAGTGTTTGGCTGGAAACACCATATATTTT.

CDR3 residues: CASSLAATLAGTDTQYF. The DNA of the CDR3 is TGTGCCAGCAGCTTGGCGGCTACACTAGCAGGGACAGATACGCAGTATTTT. The chain has TRBV5-4 and TRBJ2-3; D is possibly TRBD2 (6 bases). V was shortened by 0 bases and J by 3 bases, with 17 bases between the two germline ends. The germline V gene has CDR1 SGHNT and CDR2 YYREEE (reference sequence). The CDR3 extends over 17 amino acids.

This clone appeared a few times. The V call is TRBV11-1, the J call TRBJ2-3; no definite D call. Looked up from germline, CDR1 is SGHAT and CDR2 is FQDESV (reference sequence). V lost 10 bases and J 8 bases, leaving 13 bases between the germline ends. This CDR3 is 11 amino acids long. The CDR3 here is CAIERSSTQYF. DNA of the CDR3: TGTGCCATCGAGCGTTCTTCTACGCAGTATTTT.

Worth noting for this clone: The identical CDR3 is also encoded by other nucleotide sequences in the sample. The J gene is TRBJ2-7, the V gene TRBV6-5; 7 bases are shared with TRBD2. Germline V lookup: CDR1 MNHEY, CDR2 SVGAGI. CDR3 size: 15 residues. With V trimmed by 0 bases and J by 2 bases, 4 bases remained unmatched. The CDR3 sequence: CASSYSGGGPYEQYF. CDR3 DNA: TGTGCCAGCAGTTACTCGGGGGGAGGGCCCTACGAGCAGTACTTC.

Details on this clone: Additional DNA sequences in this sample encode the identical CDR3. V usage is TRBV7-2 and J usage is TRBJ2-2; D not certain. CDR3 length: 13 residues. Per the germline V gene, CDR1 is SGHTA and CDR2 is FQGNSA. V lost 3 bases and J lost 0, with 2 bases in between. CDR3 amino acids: CASSLPNTGELFF. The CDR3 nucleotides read TGTGCCAGCAGCTTGCCGAACACCGGGGAGCTGTTTTTT. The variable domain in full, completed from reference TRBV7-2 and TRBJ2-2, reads GAGVSQSPSNKVTEKGKDVELRCDPISGHTALYWYRQSLGQGLEFLIYFQGNSAPDKSGLPSDRFSAERTGGSVSTLTIQRTQQEDSAVYLCASSLPNTGELFFGEGSRLTVL.

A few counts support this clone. The chain's CDR3 is CAWSRTGMNTEAFF. The CDR3 DNA sequence: TGTGCCTGGAGCCGGACAGGGATGAACACTGAAGCTTTCTTT. The chain employs TRBV30 and TRBJ1-1; 8 positions agree with TRBD1. This CDR3 has 14 amino acids. Trimming at V came to 3 bases and at J to 0 bases, leaving 3 bases not matched to a gene. Germline CDR1 GTSNPN, CDR2 SVGIG (reference sequence).

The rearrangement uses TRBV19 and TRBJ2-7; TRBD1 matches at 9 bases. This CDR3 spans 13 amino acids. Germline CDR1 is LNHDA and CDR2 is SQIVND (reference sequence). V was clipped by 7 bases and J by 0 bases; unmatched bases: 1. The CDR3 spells CASKGQGSYEQYF. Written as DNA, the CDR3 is TGTGCCAGTAAGGGACAGGGCTCCTACGAGCAGTACTTC.

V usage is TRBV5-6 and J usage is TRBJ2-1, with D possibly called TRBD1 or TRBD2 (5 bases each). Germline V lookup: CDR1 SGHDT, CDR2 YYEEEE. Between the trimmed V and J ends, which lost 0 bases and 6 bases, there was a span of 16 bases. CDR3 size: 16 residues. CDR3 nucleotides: TGTGCCAGCAGCTTGGTCAGGGACCACGAGGGCAATGAGCAGTTCTTC. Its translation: CASSLVRDHEGNEQFF. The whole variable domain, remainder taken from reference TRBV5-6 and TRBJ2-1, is DAGVTQSPTHLIKTRGQQVTLRCSPKSGHDTVSWYQQALGQGPQFIFQYYEEEERQRGNFPDRFSGHQFPNYSSELNVNALLLGDSALYLCASSLVRDHEGNEQFFGPGTRLTVL.

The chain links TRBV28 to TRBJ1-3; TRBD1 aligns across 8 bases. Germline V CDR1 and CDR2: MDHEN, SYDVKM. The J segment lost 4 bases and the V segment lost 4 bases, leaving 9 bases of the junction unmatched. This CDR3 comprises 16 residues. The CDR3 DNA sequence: TGTGCCAGCAGTTGGGGGACAGGCGTTCTCGGAAACACCATATATTTT. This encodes CASSWGTGVLGNTIYF.

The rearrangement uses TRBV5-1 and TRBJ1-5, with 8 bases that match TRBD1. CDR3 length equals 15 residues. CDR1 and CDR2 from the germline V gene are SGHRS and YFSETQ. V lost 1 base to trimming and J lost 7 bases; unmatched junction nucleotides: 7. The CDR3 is CASSLYGQGDQPQHF. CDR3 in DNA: TGCGCCAGCAGCTTGTATGGACAGGGTGACCAGCCCCAGCATTTT.

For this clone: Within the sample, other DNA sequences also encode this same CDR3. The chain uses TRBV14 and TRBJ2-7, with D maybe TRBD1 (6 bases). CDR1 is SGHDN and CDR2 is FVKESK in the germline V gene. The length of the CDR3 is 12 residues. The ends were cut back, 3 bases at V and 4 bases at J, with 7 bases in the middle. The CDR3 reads CASSQQGYEQYF. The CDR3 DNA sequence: TGTGCCAGCAGCCAGCAGGGGTACGAGCAGTACTTC.

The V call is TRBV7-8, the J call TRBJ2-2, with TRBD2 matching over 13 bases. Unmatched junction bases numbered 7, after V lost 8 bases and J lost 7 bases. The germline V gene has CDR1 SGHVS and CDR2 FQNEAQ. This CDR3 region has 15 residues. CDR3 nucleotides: TGTGCCAGCTCGGGACTAGCGGGAAGAGGCGGGGAGCTGTTTTTT. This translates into CASSGLAGRGGELFF.

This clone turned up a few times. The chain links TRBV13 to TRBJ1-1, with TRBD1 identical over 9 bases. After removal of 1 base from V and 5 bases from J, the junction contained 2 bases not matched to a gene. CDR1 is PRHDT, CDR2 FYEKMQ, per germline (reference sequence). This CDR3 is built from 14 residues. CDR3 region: CASSLDRGLTEAFF. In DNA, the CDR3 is TGTGCCAGCAGCTTAGACAGGGGGCTGACTGAAGCTTTCTTT.

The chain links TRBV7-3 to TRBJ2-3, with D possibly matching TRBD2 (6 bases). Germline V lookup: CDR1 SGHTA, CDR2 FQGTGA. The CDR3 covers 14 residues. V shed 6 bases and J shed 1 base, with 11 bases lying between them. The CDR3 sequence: CASSIADRTDTQYF. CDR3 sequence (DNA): TGTGCCAGCAGTATAGCGGATCGCACAGATACGCAGTATTTT. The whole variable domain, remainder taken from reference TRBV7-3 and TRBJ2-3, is GAGVSQTPSNKVTEKGKYVELRCDPISGHTALYWYRQSLGQGPEFLIYFQGTGAADDSGLPNDRFFAVRPEGSVSTLKIQRTERGDSAVYLCASSIADRTDTQYFGPGTRLTVL.

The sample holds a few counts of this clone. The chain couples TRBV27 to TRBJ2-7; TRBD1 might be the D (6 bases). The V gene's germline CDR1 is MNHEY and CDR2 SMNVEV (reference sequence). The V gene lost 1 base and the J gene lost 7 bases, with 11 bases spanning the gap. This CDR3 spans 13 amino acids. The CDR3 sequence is CASSLWGRGEQYF. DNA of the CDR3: TGTGCCAGCAGTTTATGGGGCAGGGGAGAGCAGTACTTC.